This T cell receptor beta chain was sequenced for a study of brain T cells in children with intractable seizures. Whole-study results and caveats: Viral specificity was inferred only from CDR3 similarity; HCMV serostatus was unknown.

Only in-frame clones appear in the TCRdb table, and some are missing; sequencing was by immunoSEQ multiplex PCR. The table includes approximately 330,000 clones, about 93% detected once. This CDR3 is built from 16 residues. CDR1 and CDR2 from the germline V gene are SGHDT and YYEEEE. V shed 5 bases, J shed 0 bases, and the junction held 10 bases outside the gene matches. For this clone: Its target is not known.

Time point indicated: blood from clinic visit 5 months post-surgery; TSC patient then seizure free. The sequenced cases were selected for having the highest brain T cell transcript signatures. Patients received at least one anti-epileptic drug before surgery. The chain recombines TRBV5-6 with TRBJ1-1, with 7 bases fitting TRBD1. The receptor's source is a boy in the first two years of life with tuberous sclerosis and intractable seizures. The material was peripheral blood, obtained around 5 months after surgery. CDR3 loop: CASRSGQAIMNTEAFF. The CDR3 DNA reads TGTGCCAGCAGGAGTGGACAGGCCATCATGAACACTGAAGCTTTCTTT.